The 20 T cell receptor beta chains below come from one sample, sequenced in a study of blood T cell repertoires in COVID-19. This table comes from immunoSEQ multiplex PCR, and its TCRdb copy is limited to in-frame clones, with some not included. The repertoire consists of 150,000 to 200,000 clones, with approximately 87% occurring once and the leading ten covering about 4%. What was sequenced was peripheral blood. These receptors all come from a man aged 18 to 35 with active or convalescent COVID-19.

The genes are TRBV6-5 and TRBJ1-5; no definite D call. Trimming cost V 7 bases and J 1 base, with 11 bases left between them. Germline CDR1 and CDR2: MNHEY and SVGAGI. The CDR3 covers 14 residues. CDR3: CASTEEESNQPQHF. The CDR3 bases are TGTGCCAGCACCGAGGAGGAGAGCAATCAGCCCCAGCATTTT.

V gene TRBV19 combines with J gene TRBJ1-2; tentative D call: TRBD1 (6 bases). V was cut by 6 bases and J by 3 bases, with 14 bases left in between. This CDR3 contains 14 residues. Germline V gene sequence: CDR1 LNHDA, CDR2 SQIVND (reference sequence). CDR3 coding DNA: TGTGCCAGTAGCTGGGGGACACCAGACTATGGCTACACCTTC. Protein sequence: CASSWGTPDYGYTF.

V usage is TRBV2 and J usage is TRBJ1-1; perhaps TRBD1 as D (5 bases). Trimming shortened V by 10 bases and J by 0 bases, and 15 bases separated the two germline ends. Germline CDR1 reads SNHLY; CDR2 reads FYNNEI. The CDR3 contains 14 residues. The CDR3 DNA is TGTGCCACCAAGACCCCAGGGATGAACACTGAAGCTTTCTTT. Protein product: CATKTPGMNTEAFF.

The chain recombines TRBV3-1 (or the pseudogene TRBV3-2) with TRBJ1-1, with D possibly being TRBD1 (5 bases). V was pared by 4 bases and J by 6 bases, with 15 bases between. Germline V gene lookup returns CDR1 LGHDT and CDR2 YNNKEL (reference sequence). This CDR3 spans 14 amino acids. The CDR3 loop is CASSRDSSFPEAFF. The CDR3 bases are TGTGCCAGCAGCCGGGACTCATCTTTTCCTGAAGCTTTCTTT.

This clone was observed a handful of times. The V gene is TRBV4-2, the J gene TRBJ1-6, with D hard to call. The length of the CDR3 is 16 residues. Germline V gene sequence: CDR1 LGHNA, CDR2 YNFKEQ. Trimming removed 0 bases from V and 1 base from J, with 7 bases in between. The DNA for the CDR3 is TGTGCCAGCAGCCAAGAACAGCGGTCCTATAATTCACCCCTCCACTTT. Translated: CASSQEQRSYNSPLHF.

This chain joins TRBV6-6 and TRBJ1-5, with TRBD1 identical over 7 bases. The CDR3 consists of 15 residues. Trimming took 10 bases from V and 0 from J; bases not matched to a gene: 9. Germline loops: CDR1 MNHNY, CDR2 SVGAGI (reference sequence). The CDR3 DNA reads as TGTGCCACCCGGGACAGATTTTATAGCAATCAGCCCCAGCATTTT. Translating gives CATRDRFYSNQPQHF.

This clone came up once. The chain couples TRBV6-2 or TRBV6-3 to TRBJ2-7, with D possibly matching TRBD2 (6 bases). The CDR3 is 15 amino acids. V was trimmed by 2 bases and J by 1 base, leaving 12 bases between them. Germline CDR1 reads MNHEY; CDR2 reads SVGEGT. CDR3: CASSYAGTQSYEQYF. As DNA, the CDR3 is TGTGCCAGCAGTTACGCGGGGACCCAATCCTACGAGCAGTACTTC.

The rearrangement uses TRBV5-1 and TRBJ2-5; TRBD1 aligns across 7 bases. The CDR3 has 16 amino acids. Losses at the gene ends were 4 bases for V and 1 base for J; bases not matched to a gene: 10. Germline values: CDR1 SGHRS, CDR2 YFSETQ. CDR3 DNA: TGCGCCAGCAGCCAGACACAGGGGCCTTTCCAAGAGACCCAGTACTTC. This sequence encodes CASSQTQGPFQETQYF.

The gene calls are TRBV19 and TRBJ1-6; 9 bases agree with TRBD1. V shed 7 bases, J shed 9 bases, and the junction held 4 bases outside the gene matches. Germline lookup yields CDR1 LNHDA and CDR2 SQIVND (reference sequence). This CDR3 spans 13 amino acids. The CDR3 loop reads CASTDRGGSPLHF. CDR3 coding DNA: TGTGCCAGTACGGACAGGGGAGGTTCACCCCTCCACTTT.

CDR3 nucleotides: TGTGCCAGCAGCTTAGCACCGGGACAGGGCCGGGAAGCTTTCTTT. Amino acids: CASSLAPGQGREAFF. The rearrangement links TRBV7-2 to TRBJ1-1; 9 bases map to TRBD1. Germline V lookup: CDR1 SGHTA, CDR2 FQGNSA. The CDR3 has 15 amino acids. After removal of 0 bases from V and 8 bases from J, the junction contained 7 bases not matched to a gene.

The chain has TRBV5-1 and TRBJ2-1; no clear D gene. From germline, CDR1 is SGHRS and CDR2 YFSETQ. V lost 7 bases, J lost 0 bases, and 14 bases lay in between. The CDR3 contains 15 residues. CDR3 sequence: CASRGELSSYNEQFF. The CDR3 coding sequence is TGCGCCAGCCGCGGAGAATTAAGCTCCTACAATGAGCAGTTCTTC.

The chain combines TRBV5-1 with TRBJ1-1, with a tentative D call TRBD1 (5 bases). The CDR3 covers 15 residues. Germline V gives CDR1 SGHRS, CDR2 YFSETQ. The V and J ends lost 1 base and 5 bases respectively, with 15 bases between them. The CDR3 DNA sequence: TGCGCCAGCAGCTTGATTCAGGGAACAAGGACTGAAGCTTTCTTT. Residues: CASSLIQGTRTEAFF.

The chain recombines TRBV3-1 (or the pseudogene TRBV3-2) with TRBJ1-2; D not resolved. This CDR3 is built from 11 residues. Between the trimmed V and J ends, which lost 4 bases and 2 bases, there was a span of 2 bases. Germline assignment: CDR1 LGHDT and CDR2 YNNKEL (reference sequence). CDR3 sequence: CASSLNYGYTF. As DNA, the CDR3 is TGTGCCAGCAGCCTAAACTATGGCTACACCTTC.

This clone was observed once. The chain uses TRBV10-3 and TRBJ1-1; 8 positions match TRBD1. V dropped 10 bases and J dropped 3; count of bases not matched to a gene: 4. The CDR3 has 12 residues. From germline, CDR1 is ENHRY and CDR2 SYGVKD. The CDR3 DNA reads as TGTGCCACCCTACAGGGGGACACTGAAGCTTTCTTT. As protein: CATLQGDTEAFF.

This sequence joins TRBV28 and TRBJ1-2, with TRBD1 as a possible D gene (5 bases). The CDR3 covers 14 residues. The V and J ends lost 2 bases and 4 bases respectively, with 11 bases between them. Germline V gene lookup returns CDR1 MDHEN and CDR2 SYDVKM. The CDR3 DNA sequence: TGTGCCAGCAGTTTACAGAGCAGGGTCTATGGCTACACCTTC. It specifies CASSLQSRVYGYTF.

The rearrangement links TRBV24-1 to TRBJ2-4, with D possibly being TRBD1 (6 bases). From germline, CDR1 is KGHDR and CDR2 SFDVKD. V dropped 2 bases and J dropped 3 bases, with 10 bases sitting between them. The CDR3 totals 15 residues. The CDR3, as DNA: TGTGCCACCAGTGATTCCAGGGGCCTCAAAAACATTCAGTACTTC. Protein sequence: CATSDSRGLKNIQYF.

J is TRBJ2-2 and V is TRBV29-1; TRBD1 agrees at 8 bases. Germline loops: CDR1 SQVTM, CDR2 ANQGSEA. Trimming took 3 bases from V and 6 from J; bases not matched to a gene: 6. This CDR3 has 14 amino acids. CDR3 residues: CSVEMTGESGELFF. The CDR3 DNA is TGCAGCGTTGAGATGACAGGGGAATCCGGGGAGCTGTTTTTT.

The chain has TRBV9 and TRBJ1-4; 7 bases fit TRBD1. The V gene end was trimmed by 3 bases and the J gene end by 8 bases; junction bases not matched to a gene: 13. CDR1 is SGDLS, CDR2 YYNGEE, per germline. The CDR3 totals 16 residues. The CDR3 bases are TGTGCCAGCAGCGCAGGACAGGTCGGGGGACAGGAAAAACTGTTTTTT. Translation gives CASSAGQVGGQEKLFF.

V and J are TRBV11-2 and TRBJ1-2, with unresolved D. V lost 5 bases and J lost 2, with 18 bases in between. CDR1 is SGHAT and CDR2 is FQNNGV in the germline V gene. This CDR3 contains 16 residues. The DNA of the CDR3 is TGTGCCAGCAGCAACAAAGGGCGGGGAGGGAACTATGGCTACACCTTC. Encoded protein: CASSNKGRGGNYGYTF.

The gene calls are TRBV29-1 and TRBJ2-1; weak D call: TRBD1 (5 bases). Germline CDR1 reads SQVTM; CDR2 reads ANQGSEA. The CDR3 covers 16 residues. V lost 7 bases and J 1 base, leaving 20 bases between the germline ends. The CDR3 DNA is TGCAGCGGAAGGGGTTCTGACCGCAGATCCTACAATGAGCAGTTCTTC. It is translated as CSGRGSDRRSYNEQFF.